The next 5 T cell receptor beta chains were all read from a single sample in a study of cytomegalovirus exposure and HLA in healthy donors. The PCR contained 60 Vbeta and 13 Jbeta primers. Generated by immunoSEQ multiplex PCR, the TCRdb table keeps only in-frame clones and is missing some. The sample includes around 150,000 clones, around 79% of them seen just once. The sequencing sample was made of PBMCs. Every receptor here comes from a man aged 40-50 years in good health and CMV-seronegative.

This chain uses TRBV4-1 with TRBJ1-5; 7 nucleotides align to TRBD1. J lost 4 bases, V lost 0 bases, and 15 bases had no gene match. Per germline, CDR1 MGHRA and CDR2 YSYEKL. This CDR3 has 19 residues. The CDR3 DNA reads TGCGCCAGCAGCCAAGACGGACAGGAAATCCCCCGGGGGAATCAGCCCCAGCATTTT. This translates into CASSQDGQEIPRGNQPQHF.

This chain links TRBV18 with TRBJ2-3, with 12 bases identical to TRBD2. Losses at the gene ends were 6 bases for V and 1 base for J; bases not matched to a gene: 8. The CDR3 is made up of 17 amino acids. Germline lookup yields CDR1 KGHSH and CDR2 LQKENI. CDR3 DNA sequence: TGTGCCAGCTCGCGAGAAACTAGCGGGGGGCGCACAGATACGCAGTATTTT. The encoded protein is CASSRETSGGRTDTQYF.

The rearrangement uses TRBV29-1 and TRBJ2-7; the D gene is possibly TRBD2 (6 bases). Germline values: CDR1 SQVTM, CDR2 ANQGSEA. V lost 4 bases and J 3 bases, leaving 10 bases between the germline ends. The CDR3 is 12 amino acids. Here the CDR3 reads CSVGEEGYEQYF. The CDR3 DNA reads as TGCAGCGTTGGGGAGGAAGGCTACGAGCAGTACTTC.

CDR3 sequence: CASLKGPTDEQFF. In DNA form, the CDR3 reads TGCGCCAGCTTAAAGGGGCCTACCGATGAGCAGTTCTTC. The chain combines TRBV5-1 with TRBJ2-1, with D possibly TRBD1 on 5 matching bases. This CDR3 is 13 amino acids long. V lost 7 bases and J 8 bases, leaving 16 bases between the germline ends. Germline CDR1 and CDR2: SGHRS and YFSETQ.

V gene TRBV11-2 combines with J gene TRBJ2-3, with a possible D match to TRBD2 (5 bases). CDR1 is SGHAT and CDR2 is FQNNGV in the germline V gene. Trimming removed 4 bases from V and 5 bases from J, with 22 bases in between. This CDR3 contains 17 residues. The CDR3 spells CASSSTTGSLERDTQYF. The CDR3 bases are TGTGCCAGCAGCTCCACAACCGGGTCACTAGAACGAGATACGCAGTATTTT.